The 24 T cell receptor beta chains presented below share a single source sample, sequenced in a study of OX40 agonist ivuxolimab in advanced cancers. The repertoire was sequenced with immunoSEQ multiplex PCR; TCRdb's copy has only in-frame clones and lacks some. The repertoire includes roughly 57,000 clones, roughly 87% of them detected once, and 16% sits in the top ten. This sample comprised CD4+ or CD8+ T cells sorted from blood, obtained in a trial of the OX40 agonist ivuxolimab. These receptors came from an adult with an advanced solid tumor such as melanoma, head and neck, liver or kidney cancer.

This clone was found once. The chain carries TRBV20-1 and TRBJ1-1, with D perhaps TRBD1 (5 bases). V gave up 6 bases and J gave up 5 bases, with 10 bases separating them. Germline V CDR1 and CDR2: DFQATT, SNEGSKA (reference sequence). The CDR3 spans 11 residues. The CDR3 is CSAQRGTEAFF. The CDR3 DNA sequence: TGCAGTGCACAGCGGGGGACTGAAGCTTTCTTT.

V gene TRBV18 combines with J gene TRBJ2-5; D might be TRBD1 (7 bases). The V end lost 0 bases, the J end lost 2 bases, and 13 bases lay between the germline ends. Germline loops: CDR1 KGHSH, CDR2 LQKENI. This CDR3 comprises 16 residues. In nucleotides, the CDR3 is TGTGCCAGCTCACCACCGCAGGGGGGTTCTCAAGAGACCCAGTACTTC. Translating it yields CASSPPQGGSQETQYF.

The chain recombines TRBV27 with TRBJ2-2; 11 bases fit TRBD2. The CDR3 is made up of 15 amino acids. From germline, CDR1 is MNHEY and CDR2 SMNVEV (reference sequence). V was pared by 2 bases and J by 6 bases, with 2 bases of the junction left unmatched. CDR3 sequence (DNA): TGTGCCAGCAGTTTACTAGCGGGAGGCTCCGGGGAGCTGTTTTTT. Translated: CASSLLAGGSGELFF.

The V gene is TRBV28, the J gene TRBJ2-7; 8 bases align to TRBD1. Germline CDR1 is MDHEN and CDR2 is SYDVKM. The CDR3 spans 16 residues. With V trimmed by 6 bases and J by 3 bases, 13 bases remained unmatched. The CDR3 is CASSPLSGTGDYEQYF. The CDR3 nucleotides are TGTGCCAGCAGCCCTCTTTCCGGGACAGGTGACTACGAGCAGTACTTC. Drawing the rest from reference TRBV28 and TRBJ2-7, the complete variable domain is DVKVTQSSRYLVKRTGEKVFLECVQDMDHENMFWYRQDPGLGLRLIYFSYDVKMKEKGDIPEGYSVSREKKERFSLILESASTNQTSMYLCASSPLSGTGDYEQYFGPGTRLTVT.

The genes are TRBV2 and TRBJ1-6; 9 nucleotides align to TRBD1. The junction had 5 bases not matched to a gene; V was cut back by 2 bases and J by 6 bases. The CDR3 length is 16 residues. Germline V gives CDR1 SNHLY, CDR2 FYNNEI. Here the CDR3 DNA reads TGTGCCAGCAGTGAATCAGGGACAGGGTTTAATTCACCCCTCCACTTT. As protein: CASSESGTGFNSPLHF.

This clone was observed once. The rearrangement joins TRBV15 to TRBJ1-2, with D maybe TRBD1 (5 bases). CDR1 and CDR2 (germline): LNHNV, YYDKDF (reference sequence). V was clipped by 3 bases and J by 4 bases, with 12 bases between them. The CDR3 loop spans 14 amino acids. Written as DNA, the CDR3 is TGTGCCACCAGCAGGGAGACAGTAAGCTATGGCTACACCTTC. Amino acids: CATSRETVSYGYTF.

Written as DNA, the CDR3 is TGTGCCAGCAGCCAGGACGGGGGCTTCACTGAAGCTTTCTTT. Its translation: CASSQDGGFTEAFF. V gene TRBV5-5 combines with J gene TRBJ1-1, with TRBD1 as a possible D gene (6 bases). Trimming removed 4 bases from V and 4 bases from J, with 14 bases in between. The length of the CDR3 is 14 residues. CDR1 is SGHKS, CDR2 YYEKEE, per germline (reference sequence).

The J gene is TRBJ2-7, the V gene TRBV7-6; possible D gene TRBD2, 6 bases. V lost 5 bases, J lost 6 bases, and 14 bases lay in between. Germline CDR1 and CDR2: SGHVS and FNYEAQ. The CDR3 is 13 residues long. The CDR3 region is CASSTSGVSEQYF. The CDR3 DNA sequence: TGTGCCAGCAGCACCTCGGGGGTTAGCGAGCAGTACTTC.

The V gene is TRBV2, the J gene TRBJ2-3; 11 bases are shared with TRBD2. The germline CDR1 and CDR2 sequences are SNHLY and FYNNEI. This CDR3 contains 16 residues. V gave up 6 bases and J gave up 2 bases; unmatched junction bases: 7. The CDR3 protein is CASRKLGLADTDTQYF. DNA of the CDR3: TGTGCCAGCAGGAAGCTGGGACTAGCGGACACAGATACGCAGTATTTT.

Notes on this clone: Other DNA sequences in this sample translate to the same CDR3. J is TRBJ1-2 and V is TRBV5-6, with 7 bases that match TRBD1. Losses at the gene ends were 5 bases for V and 4 bases for J; bases not matched to a gene: 8. Germline CDR1 SGHDT, CDR2 YYEEEE. CDR3 length: 14 residues. The CDR3 nucleotides are TGTGCCAGCAGACAAGGAGGGGGCCCCTATGGCTACACCTTC. Translated: CASRQGGGPYGYTF.

V is TRBV2 and J is TRBJ2-7; 11 bases align to TRBD1. Germline values: CDR1 SNHLY, CDR2 FYNNEI. Trimming took 10 bases from V and 4 from J; bases not matched to a gene: 3. The CDR3 loop spans 12 amino acids. CDR3 amino acids: CANGQGAYEQYF. CDR3 in DNA: TGTGCCAACGGACAGGGGGCTTACGAGCAGTACTTC.

The rearrangement uses TRBV6-6 and TRBJ2-3; TRBD2 agrees at 7 bases. Germline CDR1 is MNHNY and CDR2 is SVGAGI (reference sequence). The CDR3 extends over 16 amino acids. J lost 0 bases, V lost 2 bases, and 5 bases had no gene match. The CDR3 sequence: CASSYGSGMSTDTQYF. The CDR3 region has the DNA TGTGCCAGCAGTTACGGGAGCGGGATGAGCACAGATACGCAGTATTTT.

In its sample, this clone was seen a few times. The DNA of the CDR3 is TGCGCCAGCAATACTTACAGTAATTCACCCCTCCACTTT. Its protein product is CASNTYSNSPLHF. This chain connects TRBV10-2 to TRBJ1-6; D not resolved. This CDR3 spans 13 amino acids. Trimming stripped 7 bases from V and 6 bases from J, with 10 bases between. Germline CDR1 is WSHSY and CDR2 is SAAADI.

The chain uses TRBV5-1 and TRBJ1-6, with no clear D. The CDR3 consists of 14 residues. With 4 bases removed from V and 8 bases from J, the gap between germline ends came to 13 bases. The germline V gene has CDR1 SGHRS and CDR2 YFSETQ. As DNA, the CDR3 is TGCGCCAGCAGCGTGGACCTTTCAGATTCACCCCTCCACTTT. It is translated as CASSVDLSDSPLHF.

The rearrangement joins TRBV6-5 to TRBJ2-1, with 7 bases lining up with TRBD2. CDR1 is MNHEY, CDR2 SVGAGI, per germline. The CDR3 has 15 amino acids. V shed 6 bases and J 2 bases; nucleotides not matched to a gene: 7. The CDR3 is CASSRGLEAYNEQFF. The CDR3, as DNA: TGTGCCAGCAGCAGAGGACTAGAAGCCTACAATGAGCAGTTCTTC.

The chain joins TRBV4-1 to TRBJ1-6; D call uncertain. V dropped 1 base and J dropped 10 bases, with 11 bases sitting between them. Germline V gene lookup returns CDR1 MGHRA and CDR2 YSYEKL. This CDR3 spans 14 amino acids. This CDR3 reads CASSQGGGQSPLHF. The CDR3, as DNA: TGCGCCAGCAGCCAAGGGGGAGGGCAGTCACCCCTCCACTTT.

The chain recombines TRBV15 with TRBJ1-3; D not resolved. Deletions cut 0 bases from V and 0 bases from J, with 12 bases between. Germline V gene data show CDR1 as LNHNV and CDR2 as YYDKDF (reference sequence). The CDR3 covers 17 residues. DNA of the CDR3: TGTGCCACCAGCAGAGATGAGGGTTGGAGCTCTGGAAACACCATATATTTT. As protein: CATSRDEGWSSGNTIYF.

This chain joins TRBV28 and TRBJ1-5; 10 bases are a match to TRBD1. CDR1 MDHEN and CDR2 SYDVKM come from the germline V gene. The V segment lost 4 bases and the J segment 1 base; nucleotides outside the gene matches: 7. CDR3 length equals 17 residues. CDR3 DNA: TGTGCCAGCAGTTCCCGGGACAGGGGATTAAGCAATCAGCCCCAGCATTTT. Translating it yields CASSSRDRGLSNQPQHF.

The chain recombines TRBV28 with TRBJ2-7; no reliable D call. V dropped 10 bases and J dropped 0 bases, with 16 bases sitting between them. From germline, CDR1 is MDHEN and CDR2 SYDVKM. The CDR3 has 14 amino acids. The CDR3 DNA reads TGTGCCACTTTAGTAGGGCCCCACTCCTACGAGCAGTACTTC. Translating gives CATLVGPHSYEQYF.

This chain links TRBV19 with TRBJ2-3; D uncertain. CDR1 and CDR2 from the germline V gene are LNHDA and SQIVND (reference sequence). The CDR3 runs 12 residues. V was trimmed by 1 base and J by 1 base, leaving 0 bases between them. The CDR3 coding sequence is TGTGCCAGTAGTATAGGCACAGATACGCAGTATTTT. It encodes CASSIGTDTQYF.

The chain joins TRBV11-2 to TRBJ2-5; D uncertain. The germline gives CDR1 SGHAT, CDR2 FQNNGV. The CDR3 loop spans 14 amino acids. V shed 3 bases and J shed 1 base, with 9 bases lying between them. CDR3 coding DNA: TGTGCCAGCAGCTTTACTCCTGGCCAAGAGACCCAGTACTTC. Encoded protein: CASSFTPGQETQYF. The full variable domain, with the rest looked up from reference TRBV11-2 and TRBJ2-5, is EAGVAQSPRYKIIEKRQSVAFWCNPISGHATLYWYQQILGQGPKLLIQFQNNGVVDDSQLPKDRFSAERLKGVDSTLKIQPAKLEDSAVYLCASSFTPGQETQYFGPGTRLLVL.

This sequence joins TRBV2 and TRBJ2-7; TRBD1 is a possible D gene (7 bases). Trimming pared 8 bases from V and 7 bases from J, leaving 39 bases between. Looked up from germline, CDR1 is SNHLY and CDR2 is FYNNEI. This CDR3 region has 20 residues. CDR3 sequence reads: CASAAGGIRKASPLPREQYF. CDR3 sequence (DNA): TGTGCCAGCGCAGCAGGGGGGATTAGAAAGGCTAGTCCTTTACCTCGAGAGCAGTACTTC.

This chain joins TRBV19 and TRBJ2-1, with 9 bases fitting TRBD2. The CDR3 sequence is 14 residues long. The germline V gene has CDR1 LNHDA and CDR2 SQIVND (reference sequence). J lost 4 bases, V lost 7 bases, and 5 bases had no gene match. The CDR3 spells CASTAGGFYNEQFF. CDR3 bases: TGTGCCAGTACGGCGGGAGGGTTTTACAATGAGCAGTTCTTC.

DNA of the CDR3: TGTGCCAGCAGCCGCAGAACAGGGGGCTATGGCTACACCTTC. Residues: CASSRRTGGYGYTF. The chain couples TRBV14 to TRBJ1-2; 8 bases match TRBD1. Germline V lookup: CDR1 SGHDN, CDR2 FVKESK. V gave up 4 bases and J gave up 4 bases; unmatched junction bases: 5. The CDR3 loop spans 14 amino acids.